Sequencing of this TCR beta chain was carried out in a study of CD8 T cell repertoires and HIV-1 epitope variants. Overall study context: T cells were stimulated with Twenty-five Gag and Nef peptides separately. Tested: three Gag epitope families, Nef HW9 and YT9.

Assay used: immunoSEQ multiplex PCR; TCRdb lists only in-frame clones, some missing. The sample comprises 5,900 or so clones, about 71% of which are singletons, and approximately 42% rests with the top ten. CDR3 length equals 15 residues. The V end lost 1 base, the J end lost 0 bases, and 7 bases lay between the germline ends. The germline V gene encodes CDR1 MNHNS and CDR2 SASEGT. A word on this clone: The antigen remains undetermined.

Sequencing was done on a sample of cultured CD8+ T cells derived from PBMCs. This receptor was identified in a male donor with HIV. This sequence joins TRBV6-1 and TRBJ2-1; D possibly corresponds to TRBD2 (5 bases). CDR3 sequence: CASSEDAGSYNEQFF. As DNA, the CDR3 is TGTGCCAGCAGTGAAGACGCGGGCTCCTACAATGAGCAGTTCTTC.